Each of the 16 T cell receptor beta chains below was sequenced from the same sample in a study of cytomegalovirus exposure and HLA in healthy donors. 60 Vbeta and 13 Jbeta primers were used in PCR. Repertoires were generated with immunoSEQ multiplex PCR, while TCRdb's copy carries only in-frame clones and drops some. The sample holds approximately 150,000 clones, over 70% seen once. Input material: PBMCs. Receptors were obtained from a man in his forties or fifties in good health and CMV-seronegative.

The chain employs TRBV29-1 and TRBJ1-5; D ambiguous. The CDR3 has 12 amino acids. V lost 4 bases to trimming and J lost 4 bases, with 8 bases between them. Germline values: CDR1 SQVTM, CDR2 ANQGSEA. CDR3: CSVVAGNQPQHF. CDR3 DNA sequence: TGCAGCGTTGTGGCCGGGAATCAGCCCCAGCATTTT.

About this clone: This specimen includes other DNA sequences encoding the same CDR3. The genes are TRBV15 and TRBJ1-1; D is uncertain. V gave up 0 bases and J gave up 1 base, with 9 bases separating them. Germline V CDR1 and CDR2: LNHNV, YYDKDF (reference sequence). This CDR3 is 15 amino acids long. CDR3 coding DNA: TGTGCCACCAGCAGAGATTTTGGAGGGAACACTGAAGCTTTCTTT. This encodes CATSRDFGGNTEAFF.

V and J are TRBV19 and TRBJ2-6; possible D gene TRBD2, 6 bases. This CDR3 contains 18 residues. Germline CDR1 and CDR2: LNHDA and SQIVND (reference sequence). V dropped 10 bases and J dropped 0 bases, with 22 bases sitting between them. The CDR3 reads CATSPGGGAGSGANVLTF. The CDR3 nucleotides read TGTGCCACCTCACCAGGTGGAGGGGCCGGCTCTGGGGCCAACGTCCTGACTTTC.

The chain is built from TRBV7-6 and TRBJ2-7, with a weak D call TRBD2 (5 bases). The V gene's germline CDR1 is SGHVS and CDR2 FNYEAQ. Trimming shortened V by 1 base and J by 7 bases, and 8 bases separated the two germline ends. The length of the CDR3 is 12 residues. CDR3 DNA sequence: TGTGCCAGCAGCTTAGGGCCGGGAGAGCAGTACTTC. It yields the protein CASSLGPGEQYF.

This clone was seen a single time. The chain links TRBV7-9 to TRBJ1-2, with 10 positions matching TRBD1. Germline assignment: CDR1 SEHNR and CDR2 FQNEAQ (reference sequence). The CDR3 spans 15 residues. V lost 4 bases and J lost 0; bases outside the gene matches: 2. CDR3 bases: TGTGCCAGCAGCTATGGACAGGGGGCTAACTATGGCTACACCTTC. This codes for CASSYGQGANYGYTF.

For the CDR3, the DNA is TGTGCCAGCAGCGAGACCGGGACAGATTACGAGCAGTACTTC. It encodes CASSETGTDYEQYF. The chain uses TRBV7-2 and TRBJ2-7; 7 bases fit TRBD1. The V and J ends lost 5 bases and 4 bases, in that order; junction bases with no gene match: 8. Germline values: CDR1 SGHTA, CDR2 FQGNSA. The CDR3 extends over 14 amino acids.

CDR3 sequence: CASSLPRTGGNSPLHF. CDR3 sequence (DNA): TGTGCCAGCAGCTTACCTCGGACAGGGGGCAATTCACCCCTCCACTTT. The chain links TRBV7-2 to TRBJ1-6, with TRBD1 matching over 11 bases. V lost 2 bases, J lost 7 bases, and 4 bases stayed unmatched. Germline assignment: CDR1 SGHTA and CDR2 FQGNSA. The length of the CDR3 is 16 residues.

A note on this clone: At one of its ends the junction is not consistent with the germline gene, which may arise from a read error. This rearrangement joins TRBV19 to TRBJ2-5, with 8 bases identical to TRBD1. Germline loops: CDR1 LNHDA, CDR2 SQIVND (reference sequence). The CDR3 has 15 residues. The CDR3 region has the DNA TGTGCCAGTAGTCTAGACAGGGGTTTTCGCGAGACCCAGTACTTC. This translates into CASSLDRGFRETQYF.

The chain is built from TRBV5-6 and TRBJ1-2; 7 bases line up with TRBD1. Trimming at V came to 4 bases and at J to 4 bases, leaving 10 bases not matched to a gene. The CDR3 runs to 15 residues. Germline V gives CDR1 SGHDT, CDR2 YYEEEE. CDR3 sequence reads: CASSIGTGDPYGYTF. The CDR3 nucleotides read TGTGCCAGCAGCATCGGAACAGGGGACCCCTATGGCTACACCTTC. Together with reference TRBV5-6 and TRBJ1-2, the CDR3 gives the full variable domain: DAGVTQSPTHLIKTRGQQVTLRCSPKSGHDTVSWYQQALGQGPQFIFQYYEEEERQRGNFPDRFSGHQFPNYSSELNVNALLLGDSALYLCASSIGTGDPYGYTFGSGTRLTVV.

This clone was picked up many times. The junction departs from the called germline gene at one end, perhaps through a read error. CDR3 nucleotide sequence: TGCAGCGTCGAAGGGCTAGCGGGGCCCTACGAGCAGTACTTC. Residues: CSVEGLAGPYEQYF. The chain has TRBV29-1 and TRBJ2-7; 9 bases are shared with TRBD2. In germline, CDR1 is SQVTM, CDR2 ANQGSEA. The CDR3 is 14 residues long.

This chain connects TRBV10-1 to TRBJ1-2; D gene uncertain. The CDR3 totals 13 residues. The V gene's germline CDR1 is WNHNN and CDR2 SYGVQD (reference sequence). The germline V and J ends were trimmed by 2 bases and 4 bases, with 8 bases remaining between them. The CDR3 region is CASSESGSYGYTF. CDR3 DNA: TGCGCCAGCAGTGAGAGCGGCAGCTATGGCTACACCTTC.

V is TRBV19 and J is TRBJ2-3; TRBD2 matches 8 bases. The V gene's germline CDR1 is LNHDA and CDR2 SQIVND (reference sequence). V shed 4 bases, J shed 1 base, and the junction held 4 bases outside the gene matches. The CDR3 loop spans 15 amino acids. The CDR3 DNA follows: TGTGCCAGTAGTAGCGGGGGGCTAGGCACAGATACGCAGTATTTT. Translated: CASSSGGLGTDTQYF.

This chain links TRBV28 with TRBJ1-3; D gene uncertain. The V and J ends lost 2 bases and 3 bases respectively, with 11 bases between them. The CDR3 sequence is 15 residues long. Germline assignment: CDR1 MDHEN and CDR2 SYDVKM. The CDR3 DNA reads TGTGCCAGCAGTTTACCCCGCGGGGATGGAAACACCATATATTTT. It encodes CASSLPRGDGNTIYF.

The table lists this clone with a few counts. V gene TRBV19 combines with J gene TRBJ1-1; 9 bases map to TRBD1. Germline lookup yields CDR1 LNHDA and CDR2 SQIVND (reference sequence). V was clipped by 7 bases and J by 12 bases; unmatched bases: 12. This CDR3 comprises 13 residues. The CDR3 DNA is TGTGCCAGTAAGGTTACAGGGGGCGTCGTAACTTTCTTT. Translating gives CASKVTGGVVTFF.

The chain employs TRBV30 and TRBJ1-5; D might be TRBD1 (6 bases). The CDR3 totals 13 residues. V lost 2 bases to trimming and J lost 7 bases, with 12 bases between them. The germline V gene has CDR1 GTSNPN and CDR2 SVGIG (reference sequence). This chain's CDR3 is CAWSLTGNQPQHF. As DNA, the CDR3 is TGTGCCTGGAGTCTTACAGGGAACCAGCCCCAGCATTTT.

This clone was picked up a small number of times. The CDR3 nucleotides read TGTGCCAGCAGCTTCGGCAGGGGAAGTGGAGATACGCAGTATTTT. Its translation: CASSFGRGSGDTQYF. The V and J genes are TRBV5-4 and TRBJ2-3; perhaps TRBD1 as D (6 bases). Trimming stripped 2 bases from V and 5 bases from J, with 15 bases between. The CDR3 consists of 15 residues. The germline V gene has CDR1 SGHNT and CDR2 YYREEE (reference sequence).